Detailed here is one TCR beta chain. This entry is derived from a study of blood T cell repertoires in COVID-19. Study information: The analysed material was cDNA or gDNA that came from T cells, B-cell-depleted T cells, or PBMCs.

As processed by the authors: Cell counts per sample came from amplifying reference gene primers. This table comes from immunoSEQ multiplex PCR, and its TCRdb copy is limited to in-frame clones, with some not included. The V and J calls and clone size are taken from that table; D and trimming were inferred from the DNA. Of around 140,000 clones in the sample, around 85% were seen once. After removal of 6 bases from V and 9 bases from J, the junction contained 6 bases not matched to a gene. Germline V lookup: CDR1 MNHEY, CDR2 SVGAGI. The CDR3 spans 14 residues. The sample taken for sequencing was peripheral blood. V is TRBV6-5 and J is TRBJ1-3; 12 nucleotides match TRBD1. This receptor was taken from an elderly woman with acute or convalescent COVID-19. For the CDR3, the DNA is TGTGCCAGCAGGGAGGGACAGGGGGCTAGCACCATATATTTT. Its protein is CASREGQGASTIYF.